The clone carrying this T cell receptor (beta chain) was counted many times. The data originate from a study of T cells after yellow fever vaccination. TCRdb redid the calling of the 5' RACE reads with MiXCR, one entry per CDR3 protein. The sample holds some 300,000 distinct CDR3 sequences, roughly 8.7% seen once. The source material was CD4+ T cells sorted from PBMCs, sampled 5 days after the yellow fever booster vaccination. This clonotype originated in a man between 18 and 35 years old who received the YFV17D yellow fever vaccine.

CDR3 DNA sequence: TGCGCCAGCAGCCCCCTAGCGGACCCCCTCACAGATACGCAGTATTTT. Residues: CASSPLADPLTDTQYF. This chain uses TRBV5-1 with TRBJ2-3, with TRBD2 matching 7 bases. In germline, CDR1 is SGHRS, CDR2 YFSETQ. The CDR3 has 16 amino acids. The V gene end was trimmed by 4 bases and the J gene end by 2 bases; junction bases not matched to a gene: 10.